These T cell receptor beta chains were read from a single sample in a study of early T cells in non-severe SARS-CoV-2 infection. A single record per CDR3 protein comes from TCRdb applying MiXCR to the 5' RACE reads. The table lists around 44,000 distinct CDR3 sequences, about 7.8% of them singletons, with roughly 6.2% in the top ten. The sample taken for sequencing was whole blood. The origin of the receptors is an adult who was a healthcare worker with PCR-confirmed SARS-CoV-2 infection or an uninfected control (not recorded which). Each CDR3 is given with its conserved first and last residue. Each record gives: J gene, clone size, D gene, V gene, CDR3 DNA, CDR3 protein. D genes are given only for firm matches. Some rows have no size entry. The others give once, few or many, or a class for an expanded clone.

>TRBJ1-5|many|-|TRBV19
TGTGCCAGTAGTATCAAATCGCGGAGCAATCAGCCCCAGCATTTT
CASSIKSRSNQPQHF
>TRBJ2-7|-|TRBD2|TRBV10-3
TGTGCCACCCGGACTAGCGGGGGCCCCTACGAGCAGTACTTC
CATRTSGGPYEQYF
>TRBJ2-7|many|-|TRBV20-1
TGCAGTGCTAGGAGACCACAGCTTCCCTACGAGCAGTACTTC
CSARRPQLPYEQYF
>TRBJ2-7|few|TRBD1|TRBV20-1
TGCAGTGCTAGAGATCGGGACAGGGGGAATATCGAGCAGTACTTC
CSARDRDRGNIEQYF
>TRBJ2-1|many|-|TRBV20-1
TGCAGTGCTCCGGGACGCCCTTACAATGAGCAGTTCTTC
CSAPGRPYNEQFF
>TRBJ1-1|few|TRBD1|TRBV4-1
TGCGCCAGCAGCCAAGATCAGGGGGGGAGGACTGAAGCTTTCTTT
CASSQDQGGRTEAFF
>TRBJ2-3|few|-|TRBV2
TGTGCCAGCAGCGTTTTCGGGGATACGCAGTATTTT
CASSVFGDTQYF
>TRBJ1-5|few|-|TRBV15
TGTGCCACCAGTTTGGGCAATCAGCCCCAGCATTTT
CATSLGNQPQHF
>TRBJ1-2|many|-|TRBV7-9
TGTGCCAGCAGCTTGTGGGACCCTACTGGGGGCTACACCTTC
CASSLWDPTGGYTF
>TRBJ1-5|many|-|TRBV6-4
TGTGCCAGCCCGGATCAGCCCCAGCATTTT
CASPDQPQHF
>TRBJ1-1|-|-|TRBV28
TGTGCCAGCAGTATAACCAGAAGAGTGGGCACTGAAGCTTTCTTT
CASSITRRVGTEAFF
>TRBJ2-3|few|TRBD2|TRBV3-1
TGTGCCAGCAGCCAAGACTATAGCGGGGATTGGACAGATACGCAGTATTTT
CASSQDYSGDWTDTQYF
>TRBJ1-6|-|-|TRBV28
TGTGCCAGCAGGGGCCAGGGTTTCTATAATTCACCCCTCCACTTT
CASRGQGFYNSPLHF
>TRBJ1-1|few|TRBD1|TRBV28
TGTGCCAGCAGTTTATCGGGACAGAAGTATGCTTTCTTT
CASSLSGQKYAFF
>TRBJ2-7|many|-|TRBV27
TGTGCCAGAGATAGCTCCTACGAGCAGTACTTC
CARDSSYEQYF
>TRBJ2-7|few|TRBD2|TRBV3-1
TGTGCCAGCAGTGGACTAGCGGGGGGGCGAGAGCAGTACTTC
CASSGLAGGREQYF
>TRBJ1-1|many|-|TRBV20-1
TGCAGTGCTAGCGTGCCCCGGATGAACACTGAAGCTTTCTTT
CSASVPRMNTEAFF
>TRBJ1-2|many|-|TRBV14
TGTGCCAGCAGCCAAGAACGGAGAGGGGATGGCTACACCTTC
CASSQERRGDGYTF
>TRBJ2-3|many|TRBD1|TRBV2
TGTGCCAGCAGTGAAAGACAGGGGGCAGATACGCAGTATTTT
CASSERQGADTQYF
>TRBJ2-7|many|TRBD1|TRBV28
TGTGCCAGCAATCCCTTTGGGACAGGGTTATCCTACGAGCAGTACTTC
CASNPFGTGLSYEQYF
>TRBJ2-5|-|-|TRBV5-1
TGCGCCAGCAGCCCGGAGAAGACCCAGTACTTC
CASSPEKTQYF
>TRBJ1-5|many|-|TRBV18
TGTGCCAGCTCACCAGAGGAGAATCAGCCCCAGCATTTT
CASSPEENQPQHF
>TRBJ2-1|many|-|TRBV4-3
TGCGCCAGCAGCCAAGATCTCGTCCCGGACAATGAGCAGTTCTTC
CASSQDLVPDNEQFF
>TRBJ1-1|-|-|TRBV10-3
TGTGCCATCAGTGGGGACTTCTCCCCCGTTGCTGAAGCTTTCTTT
CAISGDFSPVAEAFF
>TRBJ2-2|-|-|TRBV2
TGTGCCAGCCAGCTGATCGGGGAGCTGTTTTTT
CASQLIGELFF
>TRBJ2-3|-|TRBD2|TRBV30
TGTGCCTGGAGCCTAGCGGGGGGCACAGATACGCAGTATTTT
CAWSLAGGTDTQYF
>TRBJ1-1|many|-|TRBV27
TGTGCCAGCAGGACAGGGAACACTGAAGCTTTCTTT
CASRTGNTEAFF
>TRBJ2-7|-|-|TRBV30
TGTGCCTGGAGTCGCGGCTCCTACGAGCAGTACTTC
CAWSRGSYEQYF
>TRBJ2-3|few|TRBD2|TRBV9
TGTGCCAGCAGCGTAGGGACTAGCGGGGAAACAGATACGCAGTATTTT
CASSVGTSGETDTQYF
>TRBJ1-1|-|-|TRBV7-2
TGTGCCAGCAGCTTAAGTTTCGGGGCAACTGAAGCTTTCTTT
CASSLSFGATEAFF
>TRBJ1-2|many|-|TRBV24-1
TGTGCCACCTCACCGGGACACCTATACTATGGCTACACCTTC
CATSPGHLYYGYTF
>TRBJ1-1|-|TRBD1|TRBV18
TGTGCCAGCGTGGGGGACAGCATGAACACTGAAGCTTTCTTT
CASVGDSMNTEAFF
>TRBJ2-7|-|-|TRBV5-1
TGCGCCAGCACTCGATCCGGGCCAAAACCCTACGAGCAGTACTTC
CASTRSGPKPYEQYF
>TRBJ1-5|-|-|TRBV5-1
TGCGCCAGCAGCTTGGGCGTTTCGGGAGGGGAAAATCAGCCCCAGCATTTT
CASSLGVSGGENQPQHF
>TRBJ2-1|many|-|TRBV7-9
TGTGCCAGCAGCTTAGCGGGGAGCTCCTACAATGAGCAGTTCTTC
CASSLAGSSYNEQFF
>TRBJ2-1|many|TRBD2|TRBV14
TGTGCCAGCAGCCAGGGGACTAGCGGCCGCTCCTACAATGAGCAGTTCTTC
CASSQGTSGRSYNEQFF
>TRBJ1-1|many|TRBD1|TRBV28
TGTGCCAGCAGTCCTCAAGGACAGGGGTCGAACACTGAAGCTTTCTTT
CASSPQGQGSNTEAFF
>TRBJ2-1|few|-|TRBV12-3/TRBV12-4
TGTGCCAGCAGCTTCAATCCGGCCGGTCGGAATGAGCAGTTCTTC
CASSFNPAGRNEQFF